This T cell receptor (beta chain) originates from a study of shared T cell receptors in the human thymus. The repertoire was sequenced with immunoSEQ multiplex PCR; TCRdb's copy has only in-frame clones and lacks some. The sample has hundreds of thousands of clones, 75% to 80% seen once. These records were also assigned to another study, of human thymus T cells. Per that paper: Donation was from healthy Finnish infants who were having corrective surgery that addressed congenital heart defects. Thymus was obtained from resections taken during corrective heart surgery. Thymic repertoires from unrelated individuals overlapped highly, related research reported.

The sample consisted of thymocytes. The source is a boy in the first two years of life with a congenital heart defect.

CDR3: CASSSKDRGRGNYGYTF. CDR3 coding DNA: TGTGCCAGCAGCTCGAAAGACAGGGGGCGGGGTAACTATGGCTACACCTTC. This chain joins TRBV7-2 and TRBJ1-2, with TRBD1 matching 10 bases. CDR3 length: 17 residues. Losses at the gene ends were 4 bases for V and 1 base for J; bases not matched to a gene: 9. Germline CDR1 and CDR2: SGHTA and FQGNSA. The full variable domain, with the rest looked up from reference TRBV7-2 and TRBJ1-2, is GAGVSQSPSNKVTEKGKDVELRCDPISGHTALYWYRQSLGQGLEFLIYFQGNSAPDKSGLPSDRFSAERTGGSVSTLTIQRTQQEDSAVYLCASSSKDRGRGNYGYTFGSGTRLTVV.